One and the same sample provided the 32 T cell receptor beta chains below, sequenced in a study of a mutant IDH1 vaccine in newly diagnosed glioma. Assay: immunoSEQ multiplex PCR; the TCRdb copy retains only in-frame clones and omits some. The sample comprises roughly 29,000 clones, 65% to 85% of which are singletons, and approximately 8.4% rests with the top ten. Time point defined: week 23, last vaccination. Vaccination comprised doses that each held 300 ug of mutant IDH1 20-mer peptide, plus topical imiquimod. These receptors have no identified antigens. Sample: PBMCs, taken from a glioma patient whose treatment included an IDH1 peptide vaccine. The receptor source for this set is a woman aged 18-30 years with glioma.

The chain links TRBV5-1 to TRBJ2-7, with D possibly matching TRBD1 (6 bases). Germline V gene lookup returns CDR1 SGHRS and CDR2 YFSETQ. V was cut by 2 bases and J by 3 bases, with 9 bases left in between. CDR3 length: 13 residues. DNA for the CDR3: TGCGCCAGCAGCTTTTACAGGGACTACGAGCAGTACTTC. It codes for CASSFYRDYEQYF.

This chain connects TRBV10-3 to TRBJ1-2; no firm D call. From germline, CDR1 is ENHRY and CDR2 SYGVKD. CDR3 length: 13 amino acids. Trimming shortened V by 0 bases and J by 5 bases, and 7 bases separated the two germline ends. CDR3 protein: CAISESMAYGYTF. CDR3 nucleotides: TGTGCCATCAGTGAGTCGATGGCATATGGCTACACCTTC.

The V gene is TRBV5-1, the J gene TRBJ2-2, with 11 positions matching TRBD1. Per germline, CDR1 SGHRS and CDR2 YFSETQ. Germline trimming cut 4 bases from V and 7 bases from J; bases unmatched to any gene: 6. The CDR3 spans 15 residues. CDR3 protein: CASSPGQGAFGELFF. For the CDR3, the DNA is TGCGCCAGCAGCCCAGGACAGGGGGCTTTCGGGGAGCTGTTTTTT.

J is TRBJ2-1 and V is TRBV5-6; TRBD2 matches 8 bases. CDR1 SGHDT and CDR2 YYEEEE come from the germline V gene. Trimming removed 4 bases from V and 6 bases from J; junction bases left unmatched: 15. The CDR3 spans 17 residues. CDR3 DNA sequence: TGTGCCAGCAGCCTGGGGGGTGGCGGACTAGCTCTCAATGAGCAGTTCTTC. This sequence encodes CASSLGGGGLALNEQFF.

The chain couples TRBV7-9 to TRBJ2-3; D uncertain. V was pared by 1 base and J by 1 base, with 15 bases between. CDR1 and CDR2 from the germline V gene are SEHNR and FQNEAQ (reference sequence). The CDR3 is made up of 17 amino acids. CDR3 residues: CASSLGKDGRGTDTQYF. In DNA, the CDR3 is TGTGCCAGCAGCTTAGGGAAGGACGGACGGGGCACAGATACGCAGTATTTT.

This clone was counted once. J is TRBJ2-1 and V is TRBV5-4, with 8 nucleotides matching TRBD1. The V gene's germline CDR1 is SGHNT and CDR2 YYREEE (reference sequence). J gave up 0 bases and V 2 bases, and 7 bases lay outside the gene matches. This CDR3 spans 17 amino acids. DNA of the CDR3: TGTGCCAGCAGCTTCCGACAGGGGTACGGCTCCTACAATGAGCAGTTCTTC. Protein product: CASSFRQGYGSYNEQFF.

This clone was recorded once. Since the CDR3 does not end with the conserved phenylalanine or tryptophan, this likely comes from a read error. The DNA is omitted, as the CDR3 cannot be located on it reliably, and the CDR3 follows TCRdb's listing. The chain couples TRBV2 to TRBJ1-2; TRBD1 was called by the table and not checked on the DNA. The CDR3 extends over 12 residues, inclusive of both ends. Per germline, CDR1 SNHLY and CDR2 FYNNEI. The CDR3 reads CASSTRDTNLKM.

The V gene is TRBV7-2, the J gene TRBJ2-7; TRBD2 is a possible D gene (6 bases). Between the trimmed V and J ends, which lost 11 bases and 3 bases, there was a span of 17 bases. Germline-derived CDR1 and CDR2 are SGHTA and FQGNSA. This CDR3 has 13 residues. CDR3 sequence (DNA): TGTGCCGGCGGGATAGGTAGCGGCTACGAGCAGTACTTC. Translation: CAGGIGSGYEQYF.

This CDR3 reads CASSSLGGMGRETQYF. CDR3 in DNA: TGTGCCAGCAGTTCCCTCGGGGGAATGGGACGGGAGACCCAGTACTTC. The V and J genes are TRBV6-5 and TRBJ2-5; D possibly corresponds to TRBD2 (6 bases). CDR3 length: 16 amino acids. Germline CDR1 MNHEY, CDR2 SVGAGI. V lost 4 bases and J lost 5, with 20 bases in between.

V is TRBV6-1 and J is TRBJ1-2; TRBD1 agrees at 7 bases. CDR1 is MNHNS and CDR2 is SASEGT in the germline V gene. CDR3 length equals 15 residues. Trimming cost V 6 bases and J 4 bases; bases outside gene matches: 11. The CDR3 loop reads CASRKIQGWAYGYTF. The CDR3 bases are TGTGCCAGCAGAAAGATACAGGGGTGGGCCTATGGCTACACCTTC.

This clone was seen more than once but under ten times. V usage is TRBV20-1 and J usage is TRBJ1-2; 8 bases agree with TRBD1. Germline loops: CDR1 DFQATT, CDR2 SNEGSKA (reference sequence). The CDR3 is 11 amino acids. Trimming took 4 bases from V and 6 from J; bases not matched to a gene: 1. The DNA for the CDR3 is TGCAGTGCTACGGGACAGGATGGCTACACCTTC. The encoded protein is CSATGQDGYTF.

The J gene is TRBJ1-1, the V gene TRBV27; no clear D. This CDR3 is built from 14 residues. In germline, CDR1 is MNHEY, CDR2 SMNVEV (reference sequence). V gave up 4 bases and J gave up 0 bases, with 9 bases separating them. CDR3 region: CASSSRRVNTEAFF. The CDR3 nucleotides are TGTGCCAGCAGTTCTCGAAGGGTGAACACTGAAGCTTTCTTT.

This CDR3 is CASSLGGSGANVLTF. The DNA for the CDR3 is TGTGCCAGCAGTTTAGGAGGATCTGGGGCCAACGTCCTGACTTTC. The genes are TRBV28 and TRBJ2-6; tentative D call: TRBD2 (5 bases). The CDR3 loop spans 15 amino acids. Trimming took 2 bases from V and 1 from J, leaving 6 bases between them. Germline assignment: CDR1 MDHEN and CDR2 SYDVKM.

This clone was seen just once. The chain is built from TRBV12-5 and TRBJ1-2, with 9 bases fitting TRBD1. This CDR3 spans 15 amino acids. Germline V gives CDR1 LGHNT, CDR2 FRNRAP. The ends lost 4 bases at V and 12 bases at J; junction bases unmatched: 15. CDR3 nucleotides: TGTGCTAGTGGTTCCGATACAGGGGGCGCGTCTTTGAACACCTTC. Encoded protein: CASGSDTGGASLNTF.

This clone was picked up a small number of times. This chain connects TRBV4-3 to TRBJ2-1, with 15 bases aligning to TRBD2. The V gene's germline CDR1 is LGHNA and CDR2 YSLEER. This CDR3 comprises 17 residues. J lost 6 bases, V lost 4 bases, and 7 bases had no gene match. CDR3 region: CASSPGLAGGESNEQFF. The CDR3 DNA follows: TGCGCCAGCAGCCCGGGACTAGCGGGAGGAGAGAGCAATGAGCAGTTCTTC.

The V call is TRBV6-5, the J call TRBJ1-2; D is ambiguous. Trimming left V 2 bases short and J 6 bases short, with 13 bases between. The V gene's germline CDR1 is MNHEY and CDR2 SVGAGI. This CDR3 spans 14 amino acids. This CDR3 reads CASSYGQAWNGYTF. In nucleotides, the CDR3 is TGTGCCAGCAGTTACGGTCAGGCGTGGAATGGCTACACCTTC.

The chain uses TRBV6-5 and TRBJ1-2, with unresolved D. This CDR3 region has 12 residues. CDR1 is MNHEY, CDR2 SVGAGI, per germline. Trimming cost V 6 bases and J 8 bases, with 13 bases left between them. The CDR3 is CASSTSTGGYTF. Written as DNA, the CDR3 is TGTGCCAGCAGCACCTCGACGGGCGGCTACACCTTC.

The chain uses TRBV19 and TRBJ1-2; the D gene is possibly TRBD1 (5 bases). V was pared by 5 bases and J by 6 bases, with 13 bases between. CDR1 LNHDA and CDR2 SQIVND come from the germline V gene (reference sequence). The CDR3 is made up of 13 amino acids. The CDR3 is CASSVRVRDGYTF. In nucleotides, the CDR3 is TGTGCCAGTAGTGTCAGGGTTAGGGATGGCTACACCTTC.

The rearrangement joins TRBV4-1 to TRBJ1-5, with D perhaps matching TRBD1 (5 bases). Per the germline V gene, CDR1 is MGHRA and CDR2 is YSYEKL. This CDR3 has 17 amino acids. Between the trimmed V and J ends, which lost 0 bases and 6 bases, there was a span of 18 bases. CDR3 residues: CASSQDADFLGTQPQHF. The CDR3 DNA is TGCGCCAGCAGCCAAGATGCGGATTTTTTAGGGACTCAGCCCCAGCATTTT.

The V and J genes are TRBV14 and TRBJ2-3; 7 nucleotides align to TRBD1. The J segment lost 4 bases and the V segment lost 4 bases, leaving 5 bases of the junction unmatched. Germline CDR1 is SGHDN and CDR2 is FVKESK. CDR3 length: 14 amino acids. The CDR3 spells CASSLYRGADTQYF. The CDR3 nucleotides are TGTGCCAGCAGCCTCTACAGGGGAGCAGATACGCAGTATTTT.

The V call is TRBV18, the J call TRBJ2-5; the match to TRBD1 covers 7 bases. Germline V gene sequence: CDR1 KGHSH, CDR2 LQKENI. Trimming at V came to 3 bases and at J to 3 bases, leaving 7 bases not matched to a gene. The CDR3 covers 15 residues. CDR3 sequence (DNA): TGTGCCAGCTCACCTCTGGTTGGGACAGAAGAGACCCAGTACTTC. Its protein product is CASSPLVGTEETQYF. The variable domain in full, completed from reference TRBV18 and TRBJ2-5, reads NAGVMQNPRHLVRRRGQEARLRCSPMKGHSHVYWYRQLPEEGLKFMVYLQKENIIDESGMPKERFSAEFPKEGPSILRIQQVVRGDSAAYFCASSPLVGTEETQYFGPGTRLLVL.

The genes are TRBV5-1 and TRBJ2-7; D is undetermined. Trimming cost V 4 bases and J 1 base, with 12 bases left between them. The germline CDR1 and CDR2 sequences are SGHRS and YFSETQ. The CDR3 totals 14 residues. CDR3 residues: CASSQPDGSYEQYF. The CDR3 DNA follows: TGCGCCAGCAGCCAACCGGACGGATCCTACGAGCAGTACTTC.

This clone was seen once. J is TRBJ1-6 and V is TRBV6-6; 10 nucleotides align to TRBD1. Trimming cost V 10 bases and J 7 bases; bases outside gene matches: 4. The CDR3 extends over 13 amino acids. Germline V gene lookup returns CDR1 MNHNY and CDR2 SVGAGI (reference sequence). CDR3 nucleotide sequence: TGTGCCACTAAGGGACAGGGGAATTCACCCCTCCACTTT. It encodes CATKGQGNSPLHF.

The chain links TRBV11-2 to TRBJ2-5; tentative D call: TRBD1 (5 bases). CDR3 length: 13 residues. Germline V gene data show CDR1 as SGHAT and CDR2 as FQNNGV. Between the trimmed V and J ends, which lost 5 bases and 5 bases, there was a span of 12 bases. CDR3 protein: CASSPVGVETQYF. In DNA form, the CDR3 reads TGTGCCAGCAGCCCGGTAGGGGTGGAGACCCAGTACTTC.

The J gene is TRBJ2-1, the V gene TRBV19, with D possibly matching TRBD2 (6 bases). Trimming took 1 base from V and 4 from J, leaving 11 bases between them. This CDR3 has 15 residues. Germline CDR1 reads LNHDA; CDR2 reads SQIVND (reference sequence). In nucleotides, the CDR3 is TGTGCCAGTAGTATAGGGGGACTCCAATACAATGAGCAGTTCTTC. This encodes CASSIGGLQYNEQFF.

This chain links TRBV9 with TRBJ1-5, with D unclear. Germline V gives CDR1 SGDLS, CDR2 YYNGEE. The CDR3 consists of 14 residues. The V and J ends lost 0 bases and 0 bases respectively, with 4 bases between them. The DNA of the CDR3 is TGTGCCAGCAGCGTAGGAGTTAGCAATCAGCCCCAGCATTTT. Encoded protein: CASSVGVSNQPQHF. Supplemented by reference TRBV9 and TRBJ1-5, the full variable domain reads DSGVTQTPKHLITATGQRVTLRCSPRSGDLSVYWYQQSLDQGLQFLIQYYNGEERAKGNILERFSAQQFPDLHSELNLSSLELGDSALYFCASSVGVSNQPQHFGDGTRLSIL.

This rearrangement joins TRBV6-5 to TRBJ1-6; 7 positions agree with TRBD1. Germline trimming cut 4 bases from V and 3 bases from J; bases unmatched to any gene: 6. CDR1 is MNHEY and CDR2 is SVGAGI in the germline V gene. CDR3 size: 16 residues. CDR3 bases: TGTGCCAGCAGTTGGATGGGGGACAGCTATAATTCACCCCTCCACTTT. It yields the protein CASSWMGDSYNSPLHF.

This rearrangement joins TRBV6-5 to TRBJ2-7, with 12 bases matching TRBD2. The CDR3 loop spans 15 amino acids. The germline V gene encodes CDR1 MNHEY and CDR2 SVGAGI. Trimming took 5 bases from V and 4 from J; bases not matched to a gene: 6. The CDR3 region is CASSMTSGSMYEQYF. DNA of the CDR3: TGTGCCAGCAGTATGACTAGCGGGAGTATGTACGAGCAGTACTTC.

The chain combines TRBV7-9 with TRBJ1-2; maybe TRBD1 (6 bases). This CDR3 comprises 14 residues. CDR1 is SEHNR, CDR2 FQNEAQ, per germline (reference sequence). V was shortened by 6 bases and J by 5 bases, with 16 bases between the two germline ends. The CDR3 coding sequence is TGTGCCAGCAGACCGGCCTACAGGGTTTATGGCTACACCTTC. Translation: CASRPAYRVYGYTF.

Regarding this clone: At one end, the junction sequence differs from germline, possibly due to a read error. The V and J genes are TRBV19 and TRBJ2-7; tentative D call: TRBD1 (7 bases). The germline gives CDR1 LNHDA, CDR2 SQIVND (reference sequence). CDR3 size: 13 residues. CDR3 amino acids: CASSPNQAGQFAF. The DNA for the CDR3 is TGTGCCAGTAGTCCCAACCAGGCGGGACAGTTCGCATTC.

The CDR3 nucleotides read TGTGCCATCAGTAACACAGGGGATCCTGAAGCTTTCTTT. It translates to CAISNTGDPEAFF. The V call is TRBV10-3, the J call TRBJ1-1; 7 nucleotides match TRBD1. Germline-derived CDR1 and CDR2 are ENHRY and SYGVKD. V lost 5 bases, J lost 6 bases, and 6 bases stayed unmatched. This CDR3 spans 13 amino acids.

The chain couples TRBV5-3 to TRBJ2-7; 10 bases fit TRBD1. TRBV5-3 is designated an ORF whose function remains uncertain. J was trimmed by 5 bases and V by 3 bases; bases with no gene match: 20. The CDR3 loop spans 19 amino acids. The CDR3 protein is CARSSYPPGTGAPSHEQYF. CDR3 nucleotide sequence: TGTGCCAGAAGCTCTTATCCGCCCGGGACAGGGGCCCCTTCCCACGAGCAGTACTTC.